This T cell receptor beta chain was observed in a study of cytomegalovirus exposure and HLA in healthy donors (dated by TCRdb to 2016 to 2017). Study-level background: An earlier analysis of approximately 550 of the donors reported roughly 270 Gb of sequence data and roughly 100 million unique TCR beta sequences from 150 million to 200 million T cells. Because of strong linkage in the cohort, roughly five DR-DQ haplotypes were treated as single units for association and clustering. The study combined high-throughput TCR immunosequencing, statistical association of individual TCRs with disease status, and machine learning to predict cytomegalovirus infection status. The number of typed donors differed by locus: about 629-640 for A, B, C, DRB1 and DQB1; 500 to 550 for DQA1; 600 to 610 for DPA1; and about 450 for DPB1. Among 398 genotyped donors of the cohort, an average of around 240,000 unique TCR beta nucleotide sequences were sequenced per donor, roughly 20% of them non-productive. Every discovery cohort repertoire had been produced on one sequencing platform. Of the roughly 430 genotyped donors, about 80% fell in the genetic ancestry cluster associated with self-reported Caucasian donors. The study used immunosequencing to profile the T cell repertoires of several hundred subjects and linked those repertoires to cytomegalovirus serostatus. Rather than drawing on any new phenotypic data, the later analysis identified candidate immune exposures from TCR beta sequences and the way those sequences occurred across donors. Donor age, sex, ethnicity and CMV serostatus were compiled together with the repertoire data. In addition to the first cohort of 666 subjects, a separate validation cohort of 120 different subjects was used. To decide whether each TCR beta V gene segment behaved as functional or pseudogenic, an earlier analysis of over 500 of the donors relied on high-throughput TCR beta sequencing. An early release that covered some 640 HLA-typed donors contained approximately 300 gigabases of sequencing data and some 87 million unique TCR sequences. HLA typing included class I and class II loci at four-digit resolution. A later genetic analysis took genome-wide SNP genotypes for about three fifths of the roughly 670 donors and used that subset as a discovery cohort. A later analysis re-analyzed previously published TCR beta repertoires from roughly 690 donors and added high-resolution HLA genotyping to study TCR occurrence patterns. The study aimed to test whether signatures of past pathogen exposure could be identified by cataloging public T cell receptors.

The cohort was made up of approximately 670 healthy bone marrow donors. At the time of sampling, every cohort member was nominally healthy, though immune exposures that went unrecorded were likely present. The donor was CMV seronegative and belonged to the group of over 300 seronegative cohort members. A peripheral blood sample was provided by each donor, and peripheral blood mononuclear cells were used for TCR beta sequencing. The Qiagen DNeasy Blood Extraction Kit was used to extract genomic DNA from the blood cell samples. The study at large found these results: An association between a missense DCLRE1C variant and V-gene and J-gene trimming of TCR beta chains was found in a later genetic analysis and replicated in an independent cohort. It was suggested by the authors that the approach could potentially be generalized to other disease states and immunological phenotypes. A later genetic analysis reported fewer N-insertions in productive TCRs among donors in an Asian-associated ancestry cluster than the approximately 670-donor mean. Because HLA typing was unavailable for some donors at each locus, only the typed subset was used in association tests. Most TCR sequences were seen in very few donors, while some public TCRs were found in many individuals. The only immune exposure information available for the cohort was CMV serostatus. Some IMGT-functional V segments, including TRBV6-2 and TRBV6-3, could not be told apart with the 87-base-pair reads, so those segments were excluded. Broadly in line with IMGT annotations, most TCR beta V segments showed up in productive rearrangements about 87% or about 30% of the time in an earlier analysis of under 700 of the donors. The presence/absence analyses assumed that sequencing depth was roughly uniform across donors, and that assumption may not be true. Most CMV-associated TCR beta chains appeared to be HLA-restricted in a later analysis, and the HLA associations seemed to be driven largely by CMV exposure. Over 15 rarely observed V segments, including chromosome 9 orphons, were excluded from the earlier analysis of about 600 of the donors because counts were too low. Only TCR beta chains were sequenced in this cohort, and the absence of alpha or paired-chain data limited detectable features. A later analysis reported that several top co-occurrence clusters appeared linked to parvovirus B19, influenza, CMV and Epstein-Barr virus. A group of highly shared sequence variants was considered likely to be a technical artifact of the sequencing pipeline. A later analysis found that TCR association rates varied across HLA loci, with DRB1 alleles showing the most associated TCRs and HLA-C alleles the fewest. Three of the identified cytomegalovirus-associated TCR beta chains were confirmed in vitro to be specific for cytomegalovirus antigens. The study listed 164 TCR beta chains as associated with cytomegalovirus. Compared with equally common non-associated chains, HLA-associated TCR beta chains in a later analysis were more clonally expanded and had lower generation probabilities. Strong co-occurrence of HLA alleles, especially DR and DQ, made assigning TCR associations to individual alleles difficult. In both the original and validation cohorts, the classifier was reported to diagnose cytomegalovirus status with high specificity and sensitivity. A later analysis associated some 17,000 TCR beta sequences with specific HLA alleles at a false discovery rate of 0.05. Correlated functional status among segregating V segments might be attributable to linkage disequilibrium, but an unknown experimental factor could not be ruled out. A further reported finding was that TCR beta sequences accurately predicted the HLA-A and HLA-B alleles for most subjects in the first cohort.

As for this clone: Its antigen has not been determined. No much larger clone is present one base from it, and per-base qualities are unavailable.

V loses 6 bases at its end and J loses 5 bases; junction bases beyond the gene matches: 6. CDR1 and CDR2 are drawn from the germline V gene: SGHNT, YENEEA. The CDR3 has 13 amino acids, counting the end cysteine and phenylalanine. Kept here is only the CDR3 DNA, which spans 39 bases and is read in frame from base 1. Libraries were made using the immunoSEQ multiplex PCR assay. For the multiplex PCR, a mixture combining 60 forward primers for TCR Vbeta segments and 13 reverse primers for TCR Jbeta segments was used. The CDR3 region of rearranged TCR beta genes was amplified from genomic DNA with a multiplex PCR assay. The amplified TCR beta libraries were sequenced on the Illumina HiSeq System as 87-base-pair reads. As for the original processing: Across the 500 to 700 repertoires, a later analysis counted 80 million or so unique TCR beta chains, roughly 11 million of which were shared by at least two donors. Raw reads were error-corrected and collapsed into unique sequences by a nearest-neighbor algorithm in which closely related sequences were merged to remove PCR and sequencing errors. CDR3 sequences were aligned to IMGT reference sequences to assign V, D and J gene segments. Each retained sequence needed at least a six-nucleotide match to both a V gene segment and a J gene segment. A rearrangement was called productive if the CDR3 had no stop codons and remained in frame with V and J, and every other rearrangement was called non-productive. CDR3 was defined according to IMGT convention as the region running from the second conserved V-encoded cysteine to the conserved J-encoded phenylalanine. In an earlier analysis of roughly 580 of the donors, sequences lacking an unambiguous match to a single V gene segment were excluded. In an earlier analysis of 587 of the donors, V segments were called functional above 56.7% productive rearrangements and were called segregating when the between-donor standard deviation exceeded 5%. A statistical classification framework was built to diagnose cytomegalovirus status from the catalog of TCR beta chain sequences. In a later analysis, TCR nucleotide sequences were compared against IMGT/GENE-DB human TR gene sequences so that V and J genes could be assigned. Using the TCRdist pipeline, a later analysis assigned CDR3 sequences along with most-parsimonious VDJ recombination scenarios. In a later analysis, each TCR beta chain was defined by its CDR3 amino acid sequence together with its V-gene family, and reads lacking a unique V-gene family were excluded. A later analysis removed 500 to 600 highly shared, low-generation-probability nucleotide sequences to deal with suspected cross-contamination and a sequencing artifact. For each public chain, a later analysis derived a clonal expansion index from normalized ranks of inferred template counts within each repertoire. In a later analysis, generation probabilities were computed with a VDJ recombination model fitted to out-of-frame rearrangements, and the resulting probabilities were checked against IGoR. Hypergeometric tests were used in a later analysis to score TCR-TCR, TCR-HLA and TCR-CMV co-occurrence, with a repertoire-size bias correction applied to the TCR pairs. In a later analysis, false discovery rates were estimated by permuting HLA or CMV assignments 20 times. In a later analysis, co-occurring TCRs were grouped using DBSCAN, with TCRdist sequence similarity added in when clustering inside HLA-allele-positive subsets. For co-occurrence clustering, repertoires with fewer than 30,000 or more than 120,000 public chains were excluded, along with about five repertoires with anomalous nucleotide sharing. TCRdb mirrors the immuneACCESS table, restricted to in-frame sequences. Some clones are absent from its copies; in checked studies, under half trace to an unresolved V gene, and the reason for the others is unknown. V and J calls and clone size come straight from that table; D and trimming were deduced from the DNA. The sample contains under 200,000 clones, around 82% of them found a single time. The ten biggest clones cover about 1.5% of the sample.

The chain is made from TRBV11-3 and TRBJ2-7; 8 of the junction bases match TRBD2. Sample: PBMCs. This receptor was obtained from a male donor in good health and CMV-seronegative. Here the CDR3 is given as CASSPGGVDEQYF. At the DNA level, the sequence is TGTGCCAGCAGTCCCGGGGGGGTCGACGAGCAGTACTTC.